The sequence of this T cell receptor (beta chain) was determined in a study of shared clonotypes between healthy human individuals. CDR1 and CDR2 (germline): SGHAT, FQNNGV. This CDR3 comprises 12 residues. Trimming cost V 3 bases and J 7 bases, with 6 bases left between them. Assay used: immunoSEQ multiplex PCR; TCRdb lists only in-frame clones, some missing. This repertoire shows over a million clones, around 74% found once; its top ten account for around 1.5%. V gene TRBV11-2 combines with J gene TRBJ2-2; D not certain. The source material was memory CD4+ T cells sorted from blood. Subset here: CD45RA-negative fraction. This receptor was obtained from a man younger than 35 in good health. DNA of the CDR3: TGTGCCAGCAGCTTTTTAGACGGGGAGCTGTTTTTT. Its translation: CASSFLDGELFF.